The T cell receptor (beta chain) described here comes from a study of early T cells in non-severe SARS-CoV-2 infection. CDR1 is SNHLY, CDR2 FYNNEI, per germline. The V segment lost 4 bases and the J segment 0 bases; nucleotides outside the gene matches: 5. The CDR3 covers 15 residues. Individual cDNA molecules received unique molecular identifiers during library preparation. MiXCR, run by TCRdb on the 5' RACE reads, gives a single entry per CDR3 protein. Of tens of thousands of distinct CDR3 sequences listed, approximately 10% are singletons. The chain combines TRBV2 with TRBJ1-2; 7 positions match TRBD1. The source material was whole blood. This sequence was found in an adult who was a healthcare worker with PCR-confirmed SARS-CoV-2 infection or an uninfected control (not recorded which). The CDR3 region is CASSATGEANYGYTF. The CDR3 coding sequence is TGTGCCAGCAGTGCCACAGGGGAAGCTAACTATGGCTACACCTTC. The entire variable domain, with the rest obtained from reference TRBV2 and TRBJ1-2, is as follows: EPEVTQTPSHQVTQMGQEVILRCVPISNHLYFYWYRQILGQKVEFLVSFYNNEISEKSEIFDDQFSVERPDGSNFTLKIRSTKLEDSAMYFCASSATGEANYGYTFGSGTRLTVV.